This TCR beta chain is drawn from a study of blood T cell repertoires in COVID-19. Generated by immunoSEQ multiplex PCR, the TCRdb table keeps only in-frame clones and is missing some. The table has a few hundred thousand clones, about 90% seen once; the top ten hold 1%. The recovered donors of Cohort 3 showed two negative PCRs, clearance, or symptom resolution. Sequenced sample: PBMCs or T cells enriched from blood (not recorded which). This clonotype was sampled from a woman younger than 45 who had recovered from COVID-19.

The chain's CDR3 is CASSLHSRGRKAFF. Here the CDR3 DNA reads TGTGCCAGCAGCTTACACTCACGAGGGCGTAAGGCTTTCTTT. The genes are TRBV7-9 and TRBJ1-1; D not resolved. Trimming pared 2 bases from V and 11 bases from J, leaving 18 bases between. The CDR3 contains 14 residues. Germline-derived CDR1 and CDR2 are SEHNR and FQNEAQ (reference sequence). The whole variable domain, filled in from reference TRBV7-9 and TRBJ1-1, reads DTGVSQNPRHKITKRGQNVTFRCDPISEHNRLYWYRQTLGQGPEFLTYFQNEAQLEKSRLLSDRFSAERPKGSFSTLEIQRTEQGDSAMYLCASSLHSRGRKAFFGQGTRLTVV.